Below, one T cell receptor (beta chain) is given with its context. This specimen belongs to a study of OX40 agonist ivuxolimab in advanced cancers. The CDR3 has 18 residues. TCRdb's table, derived via immunoSEQ multiplex PCR, lists solely in-frame clones and lacks some. The sample gives tens of thousands of clones, 80% to 85% of which show up once; about 16% is in the top ten. The sequence derives from an adult with an advanced solid tumor such as melanoma, head and neck, liver or kidney cancer. Specimen: CD4+ or CD8+ T cells sorted from blood, collected in a trial of the OX40 agonist ivuxolimab. The rearrangement uses TRBV21-1 and TRBJ1-5. TRBV21-1 is designated a pseudogene. The CDR3 spells CASTVSIIRLSSNQPQHF. CDR3 in DNA: TGTGCCAGCACCGTATCAATAATAAGGTTATCTAGCAATCAGCCCCAGCATTTT.